This TCR beta chain was recovered during a study of monozygotic twins with inflammatory bowel disease. Broader study findings: Support for a single strong signal or clonotype associated with IBD was absent. Compared with healthy twins, IBD patients shared fewer clonotypes with others, especially with disease activity. No difference in repertoire similarity was seen between concordant and discordant twins, possibly because power was limited.

Germline assignment: CDR1 DFQATT and CDR2 SNEGSKA (reference sequence). CDR3 length: 12 residues. Researchers generated cDNA in eight separate reactions per sample. TCRdb re-called the 5' RACE reads; every CDR3 protein appears as one record, without DNA. Its table lists about 160,000 distinct CDR3 sequences. In regard to this clonotype: The antigen remains undetermined.

This chain connects TRBV20-1 to TRBJ2-1; TCRdb picks TRBD2, but there is no DNA to check that call. The sequence came from a human donor with ulcerative colitis or Crohn's disease, or a healthy co-twin of an affected twin (not recorded which). Sequenced material: blood. CDR3 amino acids: CSATVAENEQFF.